The TCR beta chain described here comes from a study of blood T cell repertoires in COVID-19. This table comes from immunoSEQ multiplex PCR, and its TCRdb copy is limited to in-frame clones, with some not included. Of 200,000 to 250,000 clones listed, around four fifths are singletons. There are 14 residues in the CDR3. Germline assignment: CDR1 SGDLS and CDR2 YYNGEE. V was clipped by 1 base and J by 7 bases, with 14 bases between them. Sequenced: PBMCs or T cells enriched from blood (not recorded which). The chain is built from TRBV9 and TRBJ2-5; D perhaps matches TRBD1 (5 bases). The source is a man aged 40-49 years who had recovered from COVID-19. In DNA, the CDR3 is TGTGCCAGCAGCGTACGACAGACCCCAGGGACCCAGTACTTC. Its translation is CASSVRQTPGTQYF.